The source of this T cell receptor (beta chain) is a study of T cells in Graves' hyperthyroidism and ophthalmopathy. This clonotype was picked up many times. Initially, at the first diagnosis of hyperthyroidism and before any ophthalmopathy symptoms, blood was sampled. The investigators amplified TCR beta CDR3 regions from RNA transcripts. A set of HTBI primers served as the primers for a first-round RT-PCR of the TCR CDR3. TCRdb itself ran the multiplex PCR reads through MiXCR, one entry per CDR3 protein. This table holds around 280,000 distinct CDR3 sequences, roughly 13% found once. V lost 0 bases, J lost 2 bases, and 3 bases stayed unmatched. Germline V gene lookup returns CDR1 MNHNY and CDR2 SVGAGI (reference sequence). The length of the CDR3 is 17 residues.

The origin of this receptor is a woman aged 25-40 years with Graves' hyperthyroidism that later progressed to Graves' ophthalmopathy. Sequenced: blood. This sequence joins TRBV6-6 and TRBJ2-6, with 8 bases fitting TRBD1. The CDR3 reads CASSYSSRGPGANVLTF. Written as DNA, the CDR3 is TGTGCCAGCAGTTACTCGAGCAGGGGGCCTGGGGCCAACGTCCTGACTTTC.